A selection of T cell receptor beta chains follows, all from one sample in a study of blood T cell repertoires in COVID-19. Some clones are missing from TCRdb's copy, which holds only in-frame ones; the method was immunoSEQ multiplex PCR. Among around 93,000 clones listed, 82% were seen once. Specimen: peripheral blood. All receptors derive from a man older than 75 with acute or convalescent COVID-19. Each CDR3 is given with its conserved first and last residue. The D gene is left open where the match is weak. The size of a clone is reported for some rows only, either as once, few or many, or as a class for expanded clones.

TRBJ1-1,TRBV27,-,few,TGTGCCAGCAGTTTCAAGAACAGGGAGCAGAGTGGCACTGAAGCTTTCTTT,CASSFKNREQSGTEAFF
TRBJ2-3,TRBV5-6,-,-,TGTGCCAGCAGCTTGCCCTTAGAAGGCACAGATACGCAGTATTTT,CASSLPLEGTDTQYF
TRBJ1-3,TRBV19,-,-,TGTGCCAGTAGCCAGGGTGGAAACACCATATATTTT,CASSQGGNTIYF
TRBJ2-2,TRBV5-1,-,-,TGCGCCAGCAGCCGGGATTTTGGGACCGGGGAGCTGTTTTTT,CASSRDFGTGELFF
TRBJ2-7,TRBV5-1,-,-,TGCGCCAGCAGCCTGGGGGTGGGGACTGGGGGTTCCTACGAGCAGTACTTC,CASSLGVGTGGSYEQYF
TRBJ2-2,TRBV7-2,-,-,TGTGCCCATAGCCTGGGCACCGGGGAGCTGTTTTTT,CAHSLGTGELFF
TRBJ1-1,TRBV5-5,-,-,TGTGCCAGCAGCTTGGGGCTCGTGAACACTGAAGCTTTCTTT,CASSLGLVNTEAFF
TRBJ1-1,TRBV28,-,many,TGTGCCAGCAGCATACTGAGTGGGAACACTGAAGCTTTCTTT,CASSILSGNTEAFF
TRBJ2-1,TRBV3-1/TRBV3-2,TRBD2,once,TGTGCCAGCAGCCGACTACCTCTTTCTAGCGGGGCAGTTAGGAATGAGCAGTTCTTC,CASSRLPLSSGAVRNEQFF
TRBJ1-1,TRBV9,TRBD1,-,TGTGCCAGCAGCGCCGGGACAGGGTCAAACACTGAAGCTTTCTTT,CASSAGTGSNTEAFF
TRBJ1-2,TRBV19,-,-,TGTGCCAGCGGGTCCGCGGAGGGCTACACCTTC,CASGSAEGYTF
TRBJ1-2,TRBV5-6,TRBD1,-,TGTGCCAGCAGCTCAACGGGGACAGGGGGTTATGGCTACACCTTC,CASSSTGTGGYGYTF
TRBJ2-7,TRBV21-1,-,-,TGTGCCAGGCTACAGGGTTTTTCCTACGAGCAGTACTTC,CARLQGFSYEQYF
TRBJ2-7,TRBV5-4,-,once,TGTGCCAGCAGCTTGGGGAGGCAGGTCTCCTACGAGCAGTACTTC,CASSLGRQVSYEQYF
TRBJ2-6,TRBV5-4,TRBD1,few,TGTGCCAGCAGCTCTCCGGGACAGGGCGCTGGGGCCAACGTCCTGACTTTC,CASSSPGQGAGANVLTF
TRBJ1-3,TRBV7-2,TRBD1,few,TGTGCCAGCAGCTTAGTGGGACAGGGGGCTCCTGGAAACACCATATATTTT,CASSLVGQGAPGNTIYF
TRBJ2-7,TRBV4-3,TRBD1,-,TGCGCCAGCAGCCAAGAGTCCCATATCAGACAGGGGCTTCCCTACGAGCAGTACTTC,CASSQESHIRQGLPYEQYF
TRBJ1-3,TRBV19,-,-,TGTGCCAGTGTTAAAGGAGGGACTGGAAACACCATATATTTT,CASVKGGTGNTIYF
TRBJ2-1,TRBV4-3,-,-,TGCGCCAGCAGCCAAGAAAACCGACTGTACAATGAGCAGTTCTTC,CASSQENRLYNEQFF
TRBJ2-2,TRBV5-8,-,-,TGTGCCAGCAGCTTGGTAGCTAACACCGGGGAGCTGTTTTTT,CASSLVANTGELFF
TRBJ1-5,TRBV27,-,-,TGTGCCAGCAGAGAAGGGCGGGTCCAGCCCCAGCATTTT,CASREGRVQPQHF
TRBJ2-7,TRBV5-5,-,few,TGTGCCAGCAGCTGGGGGGAAGGGTTTGCCTACGAGCAGTACTTC,CASSWGEGFAYEQYF
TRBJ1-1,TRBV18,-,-,TGTGCCAGCTCACCAACAGGGCGCTTAACTGAAGCTTTCTTT,CASSPTGRLTEAFF
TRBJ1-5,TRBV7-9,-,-,TGTGCCAGCAGCTTAGAAACGAGGCCCCAGCATTTT,CASSLETRPQHF
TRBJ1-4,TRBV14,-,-,TGTGCCAGCAGCCAAGATCGGGCGGGGGCAGGCGAAAAACTGTTTTTT,CASSQDRAGAGEKLFF
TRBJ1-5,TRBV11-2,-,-,TGTGCCAGCAGCGCATCTTCCCCAGGTCAGCCCCAGCATTTT,CASSASSPGQPQHF
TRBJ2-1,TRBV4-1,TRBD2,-,TGCGCCAGCAGCCCACTAAGGACTAGCGGGGACTCCTACAATGAGCAGTTCTTC,CASSPLRTSGDSYNEQFF
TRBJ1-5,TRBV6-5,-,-,TGTGCCAGCAGTTTTGGCAGGGGCAATCAGCCCCAGCATTTT,CASSFGRGNQPQHF
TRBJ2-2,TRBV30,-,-,TGTGCCTGGAGTGTATATAGTAGTGTTACGGGAGCCGGGACCGGGGAGCTGTTTTTT,CAWSVYSSVTGAGTGELFF
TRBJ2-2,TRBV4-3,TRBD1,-,TGCGCCAGCAGCAGACAGGGGGCGGACACCGGGGAGCTGTTTTTT,CASSRQGADTGELFF
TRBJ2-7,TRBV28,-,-,TGTGCCAGCAGAAGACTTCCCGGGAGTCACGAGCAGTACTTC,CASRRLPGSHEQYF
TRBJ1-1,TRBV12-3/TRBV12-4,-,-,TGTGCCAGCAAGCTACGGGGTGGGACTGAAGCTTTCTTT,CASKLRGGTEAFF
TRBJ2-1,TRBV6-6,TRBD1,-,TGTGCCACCGAAACAGGGGGCAGGGAGCAGTTCTTC,CATETGGREQFF
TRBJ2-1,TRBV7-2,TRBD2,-,TGTGCCAGCAGCTCGAGAGCGGGGGGGTACAATGAGCAGTTCTTC,CASSSRAGGYNEQFF
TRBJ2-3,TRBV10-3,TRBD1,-,TGTGCCATCGCGACAGGGGGCAAAGATACGCAGTATTTT,CAIATGGKDTQYF
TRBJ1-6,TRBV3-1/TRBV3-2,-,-,TGTGCCAGCAGCCAAGCGCCAGTACCCTATAATTCACCCCTCCACTTT,CASSQAPVPYNSPLHF
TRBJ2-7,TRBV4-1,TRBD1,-,TGCGCCAGCAGCAATAACCCAGGGGGAACCTACGAGCAGTACTTC,CASSNNPGGTYEQYF
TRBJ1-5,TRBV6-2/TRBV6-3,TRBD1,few,TGTGCCAGCAGTCTAGGGACAGGGCCCCAGCATTTT,CASSLGTGPQHF
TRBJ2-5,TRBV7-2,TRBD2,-,TGTGCCAGCAGCCCCGGGGCTAGCGGGGGGGCGGAGACCCAGTACTTC,CASSPGASGGAETQYF
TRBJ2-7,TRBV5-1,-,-,TGCGCCAGCAGACCACAGAACAGTGCCCGCTCCTACGAGCAGTACTTC,CASRPQNSARSYEQYF
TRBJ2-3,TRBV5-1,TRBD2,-,TGCGCCAGCAAAGCGGGAGCAGGCACAGATACGCAGTATTTT,CASKAGAGTDTQYF
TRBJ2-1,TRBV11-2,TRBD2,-,TGTGCCAGCAGCTTAGGGGCGGGAGGCGTTGGTCCCTACAATGAGCAGTTCTTC,CASSLGAGGVGPYNEQFF